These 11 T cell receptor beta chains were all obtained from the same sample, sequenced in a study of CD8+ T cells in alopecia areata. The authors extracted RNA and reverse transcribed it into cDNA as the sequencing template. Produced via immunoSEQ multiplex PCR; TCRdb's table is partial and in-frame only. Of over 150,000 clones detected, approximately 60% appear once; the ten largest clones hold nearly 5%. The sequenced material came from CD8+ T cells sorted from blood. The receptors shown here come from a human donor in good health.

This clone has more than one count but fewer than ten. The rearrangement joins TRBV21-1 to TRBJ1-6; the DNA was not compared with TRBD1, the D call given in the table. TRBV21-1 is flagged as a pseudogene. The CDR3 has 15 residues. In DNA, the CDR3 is TGTGCCAGCAGCCCGAAGGGACAGGCGAATTCACCCCTCCACTTT. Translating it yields CASSPKGQANSPLHF.

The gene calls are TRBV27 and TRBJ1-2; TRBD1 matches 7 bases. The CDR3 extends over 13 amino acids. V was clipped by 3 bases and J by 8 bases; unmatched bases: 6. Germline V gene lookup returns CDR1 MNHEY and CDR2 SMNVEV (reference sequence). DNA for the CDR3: TGTGCCAGCAGTTTCACAGGGGCTAAGGGCTACACCTTC. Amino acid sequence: CASSFTGAKGYTF.

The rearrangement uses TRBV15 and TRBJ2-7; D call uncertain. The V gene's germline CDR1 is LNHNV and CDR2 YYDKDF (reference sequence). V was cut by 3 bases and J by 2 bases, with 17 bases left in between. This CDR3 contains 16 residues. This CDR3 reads CATSRPPGGSTYEQYF. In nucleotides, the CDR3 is TGTGCCACCAGCAGGCCCCCCGGTGGCAGTACCTACGAGCAGTACTTC.

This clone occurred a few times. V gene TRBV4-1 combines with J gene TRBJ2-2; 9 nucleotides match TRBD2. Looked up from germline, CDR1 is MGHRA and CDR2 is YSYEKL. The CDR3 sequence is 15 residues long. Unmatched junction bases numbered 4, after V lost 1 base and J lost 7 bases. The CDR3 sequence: CASSQVPSGDGELFF. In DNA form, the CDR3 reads TGCGCCAGCAGCCAAGTGCCTAGCGGGGACGGGGAGCTGTTTTTT.

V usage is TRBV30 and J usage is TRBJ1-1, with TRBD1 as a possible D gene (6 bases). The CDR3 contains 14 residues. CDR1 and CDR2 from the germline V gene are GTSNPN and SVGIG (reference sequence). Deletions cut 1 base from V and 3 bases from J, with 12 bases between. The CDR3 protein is CAWSAMGGHTEAFF. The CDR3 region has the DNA TGTGCCTGGAGTGCCATGGGGGGCCACACTGAAGCTTTCTTT. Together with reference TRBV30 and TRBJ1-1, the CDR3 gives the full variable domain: SQTIHQWPATLVQPVGSPLSLECTVEGTSNPNLYWYRQAAGRGLQLLFYSVGIGQISSEVPQNLSASRPQDRQFILSSKKLLLSDSGFYLCAWSAMGGHTEAFFGQGTRLTVV.

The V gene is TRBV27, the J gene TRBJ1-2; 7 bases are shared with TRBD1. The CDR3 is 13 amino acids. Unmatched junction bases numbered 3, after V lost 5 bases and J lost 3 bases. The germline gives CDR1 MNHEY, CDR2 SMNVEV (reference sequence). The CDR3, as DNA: TGTGCCAGCAGTCCGGGACAGTACTATGGCTACACCTTC. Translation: CASSPGQYYGYTF.

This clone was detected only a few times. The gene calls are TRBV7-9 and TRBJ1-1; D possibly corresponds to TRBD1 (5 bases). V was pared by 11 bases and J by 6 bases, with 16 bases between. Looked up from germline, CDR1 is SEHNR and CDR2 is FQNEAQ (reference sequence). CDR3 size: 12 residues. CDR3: CAGRGNIAEAFF. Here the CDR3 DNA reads TGTGCCGGGAGGGGTAATATCGCTGAAGCTTTCTTT.

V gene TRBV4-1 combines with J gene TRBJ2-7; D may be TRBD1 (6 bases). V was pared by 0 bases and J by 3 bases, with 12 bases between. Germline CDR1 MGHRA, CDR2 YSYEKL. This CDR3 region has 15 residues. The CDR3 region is CASSQDEGQNYEQYF. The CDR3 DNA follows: TGCGCCAGCAGCCAAGATGAGGGACAAAACTACGAGCAGTACTTC.

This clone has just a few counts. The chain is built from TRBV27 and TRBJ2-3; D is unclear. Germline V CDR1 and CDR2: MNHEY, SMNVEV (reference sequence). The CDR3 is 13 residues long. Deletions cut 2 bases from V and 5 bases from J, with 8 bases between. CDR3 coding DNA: TGTGCCAGCAGTTTAAGGCTAGTAGATACGCAGTATTTT. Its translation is CASSLRLVDTQYF.

The CDR3 DNA sequence: TGCGCCAGCAGCCCACTCGGGGACTCCTATGGCTACACCTTC. Encoded protein: CASSPLGDSYGYTF. This chain uses TRBV4-1 with TRBJ1-2; maybe TRBD1 (5 bases). Germline V gene sequence: CDR1 MGHRA, CDR2 YSYEKL. The CDR3 covers 14 residues. Trimming removed 4 bases from V and 4 bases from J, with 13 bases in between.

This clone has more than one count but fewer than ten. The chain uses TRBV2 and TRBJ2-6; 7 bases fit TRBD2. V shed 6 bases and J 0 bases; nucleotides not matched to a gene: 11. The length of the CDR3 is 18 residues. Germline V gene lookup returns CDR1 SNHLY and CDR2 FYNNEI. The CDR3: CASRSPSGFDSGANVLTF. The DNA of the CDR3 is TGTGCCAGCAGAAGTCCTAGCGGCTTCGACTCTGGGGCCAACGTCCTGACTTTC.